The 5 T cell receptor beta chains presented below share a single source sample, sequenced in a study of blood T cell repertoires in COVID-19. Sequenced by immunoSEQ multiplex PCR; TCRdb stores in-frame clones only, minus some. This sample has about 100,000 clones, with roughly 80% found just once. The material sequenced was peripheral blood. All receptors derive from a man in his fifties or sixties with active or convalescent COVID-19.

This CDR3 reads CATSGQTGNNEKLFF. The CDR3 region has the DNA TGTGCCACCAGTGGCCAGACAGGGAATAATGAAAAACTGTTTTTT. The chain has TRBV24-1 and TRBJ1-4; 7 bases match TRBD1. The V segment lost 5 bases and the J segment 4 bases; nucleotides outside the gene matches: 6. The CDR3 contains 15 residues. Germline CDR1 is KGHDR and CDR2 is SFDVKD.

This clone was seen a handful of times. The DNA for the CDR3 is TGTGCCAGCAGTTTGGGCGGGAGGGCTCAGAAAGGGCAGTTCTTC. Its protein is CASSLGGRAQKGQFF. This rearrangement joins TRBV28 to TRBJ2-1, with 9 bases aligning to TRBD2. With V trimmed by 3 bases and J by 12 bases, 12 bases remained unmatched. The germline V gene encodes CDR1 MDHEN and CDR2 SYDVKM. This CDR3 region has 15 residues.

The chain joins TRBV28 to TRBJ1-2; the D gene is possibly TRBD1 (6 bases). Germline CDR1 and CDR2: MDHEN and SYDVKM. The CDR3 spans 13 residues. Trimming stripped 4 bases from V and 8 bases from J, with 14 bases between. CDR3 region: CASSSSGGRGYTF. CDR3 nucleotides: TGTGCCAGCAGTTCTAGCGGGGGCAGGGGCTACACCTTC.

Only a few counts were recorded for this clone. The J gene is TRBJ2-3, the V gene TRBV5-1; D gene unclear. V lost 8 bases and J lost 2, with 15 bases in between. The length of the CDR3 is 14 residues. The germline V gene encodes CDR1 SGHRS and CDR2 YFSETQ. CDR3 nucleotide sequence: TGCGCCAGTAGGTGGAGTCCTTTCACAGATACGCAGTATTTT. This gives the protein CASRWSPFTDTQYF.

The gene calls are TRBV29-1 and TRBJ2-7; 14 positions match TRBD2. The germline V gene has CDR1 SQVTM and CDR2 ANQGSEA. Trimming took 6 bases from V and 6 from J; bases not matched to a gene: 7. This CDR3 comprises 14 residues. The chain's CDR3 is CSVRGTSGSIEQYF. The DNA of the CDR3 is TGCAGCGTGAGGGGGACTAGCGGGAGTATCGAGCAGTACTTC.